Shown below are 20 T cell receptor beta chains from a single sample sequenced in a study of CD8 T cells in ankylosing spondylitis. Each CDR3 protein is one row after TCRdb ran MiXCR on the 5' RACE reads. Of 200,000 or so distinct CDR3 sequences detected, under 15% appear once; the ten largest clones hold roughly 9.6%. Sequenced input: blood, either unsorted or a sorted T cell fraction (not recorded which). These receptors were taken from a female donor with ankylosing spondylitis or in good health (not recorded which).

This clonotype occurred many times. J is TRBJ2-2 and V is TRBV5-8; TRBD2 matches at 8 bases. Germline loops: CDR1 SGHTS, CDR2 YDEGEE. V trimming: 0 bases; J trimming: 0 bases; junction bases outside the gene matches: 4. CDR3 length: 17 residues. In DNA, the CDR3 is TGTGCCAGCAGCTTGGAGACTAGCGCAGCGAACACCGGGGAGCTGTTTTTT. The encoded protein is CASSLETSAANTGELFF. The full variable domain, rest sourced from reference TRBV5-8 and TRBJ2-2, is EAGVTQSPTHLIKTRGQQATLRCSPISGHTSVYWYQQALGLGLQFLLWYDEGEERNRGNFPPRFSGRQFPNYSSELNVNALELEDSALYLCASSLETSAANTGELFFGEGSRLTVL.

This clonotype was found many times. The chain links TRBV24-1 to TRBJ1-1; no clear D. Germline V CDR1 and CDR2: KGHDR, SFDVKD. This CDR3 has 13 residues. V lost 1 base and J 1 base, leaving 3 bases between the germline ends. CDR3 loop: CATSDFANTEAFF. The CDR3, as DNA: TGTGCCACCAGTGATTTTGCGAACACTGAAGCTTTCTTT.

This chain uses TRBV2 with TRBJ2-2; a weak D match, TRBD2 (5 bases). CDR1 and CDR2 (germline): SNHLY, FYNNEI. Trimming cost V 10 bases and J 7 bases, with 22 bases left between them. CDR3 length: 15 amino acids. The DNA for the CDR3 is TGTGCCACCGCGAGGAATCGGGCCGGGGACGGGGAGCTGTTTTTT. This sequence encodes CATARNRAGDGELFF.

The gene calls are TRBV20-1 and TRBJ2-7; the D call may be TRBD1 or TRBD2 (5 bases each). Trimming removed 5 bases from V and 1 base from J, with 12 bases in between. Germline V gene data show CDR1 as DFQATT and CDR2 as SNEGSKA (reference sequence). The CDR3 consists of 13 residues. CDR3 DNA sequence: TGCAGTGCTGAAGGGGACGCTTCCTACGAGCAGTACTTC. Protein: CSAEGDASYEQYF.

This clonotype was counted ten times or more. J is TRBJ2-7 and V is TRBV20-1; TRBD2 aligns across 8 bases. Per germline, CDR1 DFQATT and CDR2 SNEGSKA (reference sequence). There are 14 residues in the CDR3. The ends lost 6 bases at V and 4 bases at J; junction bases unmatched: 11. CDR3 in amino acids: CSAEPSGPYYEQYF. The DNA for the CDR3 is TGCAGTGCCGAACCTAGCGGGCCGTATTACGAGCAGTACTTC.

This chain joins TRBV20-1 and TRBJ2-7, with D perhaps matching TRBD1 (6 bases). Germline V lookup: CDR1 DFQATT, CDR2 SNEGSKA (reference sequence). The CDR3 loop spans 12 amino acids. The ends were cut back, 3 bases at V and 5 bases at J, with 11 bases in the middle. CDR3 region: CSASRGGDEQYF. CDR3 coding DNA: TGCAGTGCTAGCAGGGGTGGCGACGAGCAGTACTTC.

In this sample, this clonotype turned up many times. The rearrangement uses TRBV7-3 and TRBJ2-3; D might be TRBD2 (5 bases). Trimming shortened V by 5 bases and J by 4 bases, and 13 bases separated the two germline ends. Germline V gene lookup returns CDR1 SGHTA and CDR2 FQGTGA. This CDR3 region has 14 residues. The CDR3 loop reads CASSLRGIADTQYF. CDR3 in DNA: TGTGCCAGCAGCCTTCGAGGGATTGCAGATACGCAGTATTTT.

At least ten counts were recorded for this clonotype. The CDR3 sequence is CASSLGEPRTNTEAFF. The CDR3 DNA is TGCGCCAGCAGCTTGGGCGAGCCGAGGACGAACACTGAAGCTTTCTTT. The chain combines TRBV5-1 with TRBJ1-1; D not certain. V was trimmed by 0 bases and J by 1 base, leaving 13 bases between them. CDR1 and CDR2 from the germline V gene are SGHRS and YFSETQ. This CDR3 is built from 16 residues.

This clonotype was recorded at least ten times. The chain recombines TRBV29-1 with TRBJ2-3, with D possibly TRBD2 on 6 matching bases. The V gene lost 5 bases and the J gene lost 1 base, with 10 bases spanning the gap. Germline V gene sequence: CDR1 SQVTM, CDR2 ANQGSEA. The CDR3 sequence is 13 residues long. The CDR3 region is CSVTGLRTDTQYF. The CDR3 DNA is TGCAGCGTTACGGGACTCCGCACAGATACGCAGTATTTT.

This clonotype was detected many times. The V call is TRBV12-3 or TRBV12-4, the J call TRBJ1-2, with D tentatively TRBD1 (5 bases). V was cut by 4 bases and J by 4 bases, with 16 bases left in between. The CDR3 loop spans 15 amino acids. CDR3 loop: CASSSGPSSFYGYTF. The CDR3 DNA reads TGTGCCAGCAGTTCGGGACCTTCTTCGTTCTATGGCTACACCTTC.

At least ten counts were recorded for this clonotype. V and J are TRBV7-9 and TRBJ2-7, with D perhaps TRBD1 (6 bases). Germline V gene sequence: CDR1 SEHNR, CDR2 FQNEAQ (reference sequence). V lost 4 bases to trimming and J lost 6 bases, with 13 bases between them. There are 13 residues in the CDR3. CDR3 in DNA: TGTGCCAGCAGCTCTCCAGGGGTCGCCGAGCAGTACTTC. This gives the protein CASSSPGVAEQYF.

Ten or more counts support this clonotype. CDR3 sequence (DNA): TGTGCCAGCAGCTTAGCTCCGGCCCCCCAGACCGATGAGCAGTTCTTC. Protein sequence: CASSLAPAPQTDEQFF. The J gene is TRBJ2-1, the V gene TRBV7-2, with D hard to call. There are 16 residues in the CDR3. Trimming pared 0 bases from V and 8 bases from J, leaving 17 bases between. Germline V gives CDR1 SGHTA, CDR2 FQGNSA.

The chain joins TRBV4-2 to TRBJ1-3; D is uncertain. This CDR3 contains 17 residues. Between the trimmed V and J ends, which lost 3 bases and 0 bases, there was a span of 15 bases. From germline, CDR1 is LGHNA and CDR2 YNFKEQ. The CDR3 DNA follows: TGTGCCAGCAGCCAGGAGGGTATGCCGAGCTCTGGAAACACCATATATTTT. It translates to CASSQEGMPSSGNTIYF.

J is TRBJ1-1 and V is TRBV7-2; possibly TRBD1 for D (5 bases). Germline V lookup: CDR1 SGHTA, CDR2 FQGNSA. Between the trimmed V and J ends, which lost 5 bases and 3 bases, there was a span of 19 bases. The CDR3 runs to 16 residues. CDR3 DNA: TGTGCCAGCAGCCGGTCCGGGACCTCAAGGGACACTGAAGCTTTCTTT. Its protein product is CASSRSGTSRDTEAFF.

The V and J genes are TRBV20-1 and TRBJ2-1; 10 bases fit TRBD2. Germline loops: CDR1 DFQATT, CDR2 SNEGSKA (reference sequence). This CDR3 contains 13 residues. V lost 4 bases and J lost 8; bases outside the gene matches: 5. CDR3 DNA sequence: TGCAGTGCTAAGGGGACTAGCGACTATGAGCAGTTCTTC. This encodes CSAKGTSDYEQFF.

The sample holds many counts of this clonotype. The chain joins TRBV20-1 to TRBJ2-7; the D is unclear. V was trimmed by 2 bases and J by 2 bases, leaving 13 bases between them. This CDR3 comprises 14 residues. Germline CDR1 is DFQATT and CDR2 is SNEGSKA (reference sequence). CDR3 sequence (DNA): TGCAGTGCTAGAAGGTCGGCTACGACCTACGAGCAGTACTTC. It encodes CSARRSATTYEQYF.

This clonotype was recorded many times. The chain couples TRBV20-1 to TRBJ2-1; 7 nucleotides line up with TRBD2. Germline loops: CDR1 DFQATT, CDR2 SNEGSKA (reference sequence). The CDR3 is 13 residues long. J was trimmed by 0 bases and V by 6 bases; bases with no gene match: 2. The CDR3 region has the DNA TGCAGTGCAGGACTAGGCTCCTACAATGAGCAGTTCTTC. This translates into CSAGLGSYNEQFF.

The J gene is TRBJ2-7, the V gene TRBV6-1, with D tentatively TRBD1 (6 bases). Germline V gene data show CDR1 as MNHNS and CDR2 as SASEGT. The CDR3 extends over 15 amino acids. Trimming pared 6 bases from V and 2 bases from J, leaving 17 bases between. The CDR3 region has the DNA TGTGCCAGCAGCACCGGGACACCGGGCGCCTACGAGCAGTACTTC. It translates to CASSTGTPGAYEQYF.

This clonotype was observed a handful of times. The chain uses TRBV28 and TRBJ2-1, with 8 bases aligning to TRBD2. Germline V gene data show CDR1 as MDHEN and CDR2 as SYDVKM. The CDR3 is made up of 15 amino acids. Germline trimming cut 8 bases from V and 3 bases from J; bases unmatched to any gene: 9. The CDR3 sequence is CASSGGGFNYNEQFF. The CDR3 DNA sequence: TGTGCCAGCTCGGGGGGGGGATTTAACTACAATGAGCAGTTCTTC.

The chain combines TRBV4-2 with TRBJ2-3; weak D call: TRBD2 (5 bases). Germline CDR1 and CDR2: LGHNA and YNFKEQ. This CDR3 is 16 amino acids long. V was clipped by 4 bases and J by 4 bases, with 18 bases between them. The CDR3 reads CASSPTALEAPDTQYF. CDR3 bases: TGTGCCAGCAGCCCCACCGCGTTGGAGGCCCCAGATACGCAGTATTTT.